This T cell receptor beta chain was retrieved from a study of identical twins. The study's findings and limits: Monozygotic twin pairs showed more out-of-frame TCR alpha sharing than models estimated. Beta clonotypes that were abundant in cord blood contained fewer insertions, a pattern absent from memory repertoires.

MiXCR, run by TCRdb on the 5' RACE reads, gives a single entry per CDR3 protein. This sample yields hundreds of thousands of distinct CDR3 sequences, of which 15% to 20% are seen a single time; over 10% belongs to the top ten. Points on this clonotype: No antigen is known for it.

V shed 4 bases and J 2 bases; nucleotides not matched to a gene: 10. CDR3 size: 16 residues. Per the germline V gene, CDR1 is SGHDT and CDR2 is YYEEEE. Only healthy Caucasians were enrolled as donors. These sequences were also reported in another study, on T cells expressing NK-cell markers. That report notes: The dominant NKG2C+ clonotypes represented roughly 1.0-7.5% of CD8+ T cells in over 5 donors.

The receptor comes from a woman between 18 and 29 years old in good health. The sample comprised PBMCs. The chain links TRBV5-6 to TRBJ2-3; 7 nucleotides align to TRBD1. The CDR3 reads CASSQRQGHPTDTQYF. CDR3 DNA: TGTGCCAGCAGCCAAAGACAGGGTCATCCCACAGATACGCAGTATTTT.